This T cell receptor beta chain derives from a study of control samples from healthy donors and cancer patients. Repertoires were generated with immunoSEQ multiplex PCR, while TCRdb's copy carries only in-frame clones and drops some. Of just under 100,000 clones in the sample, approximately 93% were seen once. The length of the CDR3 is 18 residues. With V trimmed by 1 base and J by 2 bases, 11 bases remained unmatched. In germline, CDR1 is MGHDK, CDR2 SYGVNS. The rearrangement joins TRBV25-1 to TRBJ2-7, with 10 positions matching TRBD1. This TCR was recovered from a man aged 18 to 35 in good health. Sequenced sample: blood. The CDR3 spells CASSELRHRDRGPYEQYF. For the CDR3, the DNA is TGTGCCAGCAGTGAATTGCGACACCGGGACAGGGGTCCCTACGAGCAGTACTTC.